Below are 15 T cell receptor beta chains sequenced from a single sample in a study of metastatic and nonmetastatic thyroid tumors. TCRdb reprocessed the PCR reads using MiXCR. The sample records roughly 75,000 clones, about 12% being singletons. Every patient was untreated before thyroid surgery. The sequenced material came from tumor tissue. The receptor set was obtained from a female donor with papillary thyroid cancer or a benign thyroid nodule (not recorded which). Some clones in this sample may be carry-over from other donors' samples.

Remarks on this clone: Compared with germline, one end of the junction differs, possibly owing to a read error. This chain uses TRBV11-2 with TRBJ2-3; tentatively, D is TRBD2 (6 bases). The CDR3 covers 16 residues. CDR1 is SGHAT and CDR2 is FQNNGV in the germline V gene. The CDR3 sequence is CASILVGGAPTDTQYF. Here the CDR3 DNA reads TGTGCCAGCATCTTAGTGGGGGGAGCCCCCACAGATACGCAGTATTTT. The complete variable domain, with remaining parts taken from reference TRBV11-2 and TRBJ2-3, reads EAGVAQSPRYKIIEKRQSVAFWCNPISGHATLYWYQQILGQGPKLLIQFQNNGVVDDSQLPKDRFSAERLKGVDSTLKIQPAKLEDSAVYLCASILVGGAPTDTQYFGPGTRLTVL.

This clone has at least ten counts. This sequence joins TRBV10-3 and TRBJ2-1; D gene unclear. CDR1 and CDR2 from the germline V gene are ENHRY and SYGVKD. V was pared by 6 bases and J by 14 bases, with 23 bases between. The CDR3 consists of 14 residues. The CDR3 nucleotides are TGTGCCATCAGGGACCTAGAAGTCCCTTATCCTGAGTTCTTC. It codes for CAIRDLEVPYPEFF.

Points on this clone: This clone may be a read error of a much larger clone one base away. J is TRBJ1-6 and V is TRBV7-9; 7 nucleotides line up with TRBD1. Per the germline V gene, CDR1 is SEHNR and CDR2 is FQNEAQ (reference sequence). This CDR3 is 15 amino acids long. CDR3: CASSLALQGQSPFHF. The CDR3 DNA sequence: TGTGCCAGCAGCTTAGCGCTACAGGGGCAGTCACCCTTCCACTTT.

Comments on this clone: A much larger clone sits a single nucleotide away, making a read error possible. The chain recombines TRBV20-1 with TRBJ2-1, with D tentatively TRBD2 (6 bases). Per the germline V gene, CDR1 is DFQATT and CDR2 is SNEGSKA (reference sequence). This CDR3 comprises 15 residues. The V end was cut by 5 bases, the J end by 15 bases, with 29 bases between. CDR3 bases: TGCAGTGCTCGTGGGGTAGCGGCGGTGTTGGCTCAGCGGTTCTTC. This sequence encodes CSARGVAAVLAQRFF.

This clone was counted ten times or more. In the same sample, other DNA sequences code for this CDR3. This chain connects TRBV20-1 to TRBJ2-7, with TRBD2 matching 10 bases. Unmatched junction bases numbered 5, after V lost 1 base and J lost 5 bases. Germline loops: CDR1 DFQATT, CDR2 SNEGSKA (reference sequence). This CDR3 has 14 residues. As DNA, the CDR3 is TGCAGTGCTAGAGCAGCGGGAGGGAAAAACGAGCAGTACTTC. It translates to CSARAAGGKNEQYF.

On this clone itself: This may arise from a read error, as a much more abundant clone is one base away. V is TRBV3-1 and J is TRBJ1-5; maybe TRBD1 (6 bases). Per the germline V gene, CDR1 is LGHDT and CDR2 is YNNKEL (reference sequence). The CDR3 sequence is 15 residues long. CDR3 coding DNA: TGTGCCAACAGCTTGACGACAGGCTCAAATCAGCCCCAGCATTTT. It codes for CANSLTTGSNQPQHF.

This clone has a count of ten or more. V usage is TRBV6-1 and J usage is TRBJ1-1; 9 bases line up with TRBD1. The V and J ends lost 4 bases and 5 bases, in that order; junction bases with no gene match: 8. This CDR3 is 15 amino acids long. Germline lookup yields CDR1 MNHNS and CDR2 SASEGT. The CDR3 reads CASSARDRVRTEAFF. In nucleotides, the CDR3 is TGTGCCAGCAGTGCCAGGGACAGGGTGCGGACTGAAGCTTTCTTT.

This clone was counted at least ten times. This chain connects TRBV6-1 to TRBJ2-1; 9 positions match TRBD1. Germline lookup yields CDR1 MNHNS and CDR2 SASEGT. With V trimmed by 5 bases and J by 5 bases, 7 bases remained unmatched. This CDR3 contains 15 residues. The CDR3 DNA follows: TGTGCCAGCAGTAACCGGGACAGGGCCCACAATGAGCAGTTCTTC. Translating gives CASSNRDRAHNEQFF.

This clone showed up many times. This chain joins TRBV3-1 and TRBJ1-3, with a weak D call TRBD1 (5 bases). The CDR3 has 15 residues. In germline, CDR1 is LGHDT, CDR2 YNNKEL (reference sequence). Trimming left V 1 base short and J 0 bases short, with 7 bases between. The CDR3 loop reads CASSQGTISGNTIYF. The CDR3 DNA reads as TGTGCCAGCAGCCAAGGGACAATCTCTGGAAACACCATATATTTT. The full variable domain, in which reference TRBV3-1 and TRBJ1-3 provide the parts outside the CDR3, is DTAVSQTPKYLVTQMGNDKSIKCEQNLGHDTMYWYKQDSKKFLKIMFSYNNKELIINETVPNRFSPKSPDKAHLNLHINSLELGDSAVYFCASSQGTISGNTIYFGEGSWLTVV.

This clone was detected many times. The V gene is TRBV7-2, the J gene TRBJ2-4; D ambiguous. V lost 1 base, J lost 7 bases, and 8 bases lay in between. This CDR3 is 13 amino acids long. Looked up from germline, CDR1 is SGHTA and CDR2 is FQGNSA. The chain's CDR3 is CASSLGKGNIQYF. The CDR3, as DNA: TGTGCCAGCAGCTTAGGGAAGGGCAACATTCAGTACTTC.

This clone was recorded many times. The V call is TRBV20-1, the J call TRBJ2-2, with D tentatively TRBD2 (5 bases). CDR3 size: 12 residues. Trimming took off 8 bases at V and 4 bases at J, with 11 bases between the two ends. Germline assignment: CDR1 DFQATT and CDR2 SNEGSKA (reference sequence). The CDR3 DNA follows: TGCAGTACCGGGGAGCTCACCGGGGAGCTGTTTTTT. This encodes CSTGELTGELFF.

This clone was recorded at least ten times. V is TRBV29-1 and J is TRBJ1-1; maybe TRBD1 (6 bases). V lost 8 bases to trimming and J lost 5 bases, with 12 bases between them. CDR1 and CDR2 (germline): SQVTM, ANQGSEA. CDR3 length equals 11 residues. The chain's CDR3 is CSTIGGTEAFF. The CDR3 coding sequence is TGCAGCACCATAGGGGGAACTGAAGCTTTCTTT. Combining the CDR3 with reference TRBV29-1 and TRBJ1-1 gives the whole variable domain SAVISQKPSRDICQRGTSLTIQCQVDSQVTMMFWYRQQPGQSLTLIATANQGSEATYESGFVIDKFPISRPNLTFSTLTVSNMSPEDSSIYLCSTIGGTEAFFGQGTRLTVV.

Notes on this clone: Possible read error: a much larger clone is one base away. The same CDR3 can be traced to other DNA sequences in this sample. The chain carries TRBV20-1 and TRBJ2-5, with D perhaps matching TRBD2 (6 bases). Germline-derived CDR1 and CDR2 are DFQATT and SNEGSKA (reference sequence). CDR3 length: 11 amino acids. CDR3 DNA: TGCAGTGCTATTGGCGGGGAGACACAGTACTTC. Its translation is CSAIGGETQYF.

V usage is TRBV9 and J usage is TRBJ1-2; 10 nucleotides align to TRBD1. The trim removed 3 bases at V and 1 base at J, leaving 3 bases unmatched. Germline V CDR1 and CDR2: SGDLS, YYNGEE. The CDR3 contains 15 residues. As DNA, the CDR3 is TGTGCCAGCAGCGGGACAGGGGGTTATAACTATGGCTACACCTTC. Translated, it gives CASSGTGGYNYGYTF. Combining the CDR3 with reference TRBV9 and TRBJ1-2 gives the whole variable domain DSGVTQTPKHLITATGQRVTLRCSPRSGDLSVYWYQQSLDQGLQFLIQYYNGEERAKGNILERFSAQQFPDLHSELNLSSLELGDSALYFCASSGTGGYNYGYTFGSGTRLTVV.

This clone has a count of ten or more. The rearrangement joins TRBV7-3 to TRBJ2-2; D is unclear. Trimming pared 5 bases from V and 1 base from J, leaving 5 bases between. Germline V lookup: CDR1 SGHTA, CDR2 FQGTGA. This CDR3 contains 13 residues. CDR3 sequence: CASSRQNTGELFF. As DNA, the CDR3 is TGTGCCAGCAGCCGACAGAACACCGGGGAGCTGTTTTTT.